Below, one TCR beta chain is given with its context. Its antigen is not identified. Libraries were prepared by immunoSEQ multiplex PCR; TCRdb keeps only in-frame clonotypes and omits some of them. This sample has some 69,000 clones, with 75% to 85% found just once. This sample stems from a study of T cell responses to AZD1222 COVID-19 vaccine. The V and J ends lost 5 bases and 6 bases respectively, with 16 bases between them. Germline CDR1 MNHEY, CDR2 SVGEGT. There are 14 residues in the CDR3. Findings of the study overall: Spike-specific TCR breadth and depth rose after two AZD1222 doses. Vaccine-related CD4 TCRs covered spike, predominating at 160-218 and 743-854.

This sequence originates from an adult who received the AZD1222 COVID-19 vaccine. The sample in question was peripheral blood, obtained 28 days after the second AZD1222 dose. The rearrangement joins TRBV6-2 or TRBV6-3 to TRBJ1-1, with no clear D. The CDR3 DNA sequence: TGTGCCAGCAGTCTAAGAGGGAGGTTCGCTGAAGCTTTCTTT. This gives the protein CASSLRGRFAEAFF.